Each of the 14 T cell receptor beta chains below was sequenced from the same sample in a study of T cells in Graves' hyperthyroidism and ophthalmopathy. RNA transcripts served as the template for amplifying TCR beta CDR3 regions. HTBI primers drove first-round RT-PCR of the TCR CDR3. MiXCR, applied by TCRdb to the multiplex PCR reads, yields one record per CDR3 protein. This table holds about 570,000 distinct CDR3 sequences, just over 45% found once. Sequenced sample: peripheral blood or thyroid tissue (not recorded which). These receptors were taken from an adult woman with Graves' disease, either hyperthyroidism or ophthalmopathy (not recorded which).

In its sample, this clonotype was seen a few times. J is TRBJ2-5 and V is TRBV10-3; the D gene could be TRBD1 or TRBD2 (5 bases each). The CDR3 spans 14 residues. Germline V gene lookup returns CDR1 ENHRY and CDR2 SYGVKD. Between the trimmed V and J ends, which lost 2 bases and 2 bases, there was a span of 9 bases. CDR3 nucleotides: TGTGCCATCAGTGAGGAGGGGTTTCAAGAGACCCAGTACTTC. It encodes CAISEEGFQETQYF.

The chain carries TRBV12-3 or TRBV12-4 and TRBJ2-5; 9 bases align to TRBD1. The CDR3 runs 14 residues. Germline trimming cut 4 bases from V and 11 bases from J; bases unmatched to any gene: 11. The CDR3 DNA reads TGTGCCAGCAGTTGGCCGGGACAGGGATGGGAGCAGTACTTC. Its translation: CASSWPGQGWEQYF.

The rearrangement joins TRBV7-2 to TRBJ2-6; TRBD1 might be the D (5 bases). V was pared by 2 bases and J by 0 bases, with 17 bases between. This CDR3 has 19 amino acids. In germline, CDR1 is SGHTA, CDR2 FQGNSA. CDR3 coding DNA: TGTGCCAGCAGCTTAAGAGGACACTTCGCGAGCTCTGGGGCCAACGTCCTGACTTTC. It specifies CASSLRGHFASSGANVLTF.

In this sample, this clonotype turned up many times. The chain carries TRBV2 and TRBJ2-2; D remains unclear. V gave up 8 bases and J gave up 6 bases, with 19 bases separating them. The length of the CDR3 is 15 residues. The germline gives CDR1 SNHLY, CDR2 FYNNEI. CDR3 nucleotides: TGTGCCAGCTACCGCGATCGGAGTCCACCCGGGGAGCTGTTTTTT. Its translation: CASYRDRSPPGELFF.

Ten or more counts support this clonotype. V is TRBV20-1 and J is TRBJ2-5; D might be TRBD1 (5 bases). Germline CDR1 reads DFQATT; CDR2 reads SNEGSKA (reference sequence). Trimming took 5 bases from V and 5 from J, leaving 9 bases between them. This CDR3 has 11 amino acids. The CDR3 spells CSAPRGETQYF. DNA of the CDR3: TGCAGTGCTCCTAGGGGCGAGACCCAGTACTTC.

This clonotype was recorded many times. This CDR3 reads CASSSKAYEQYF. CDR3 coding DNA: TGTGCCAGCAGCAGTAAGGCCTACGAGCAGTACTTC. This chain uses TRBV7-9 with TRBJ2-7; D is unresolved. V lost 5 bases and J 2 bases, leaving 7 bases between the germline ends. Per the germline V gene, CDR1 is SEHNR and CDR2 is FQNEAQ (reference sequence). The CDR3 has 12 amino acids.

This clonotype was seen many times. The V and J genes are TRBV15 and TRBJ2-7, with 9 bases fitting TRBD1. V lost 5 bases to trimming and J lost 2 bases; unmatched junction nucleotides: 7. This CDR3 has 15 residues. Germline V CDR1 and CDR2: LNHNV, YYDKDF (reference sequence). For the CDR3, the DNA is TGTGCCACCAGCCGCCACGGACAGGGGACCTACGAGCAGTACTTC. Protein sequence: CATSRHGQGTYEQYF. Drawing the rest from reference TRBV15 and TRBJ2-7, the complete variable domain is DAMVIQNPRYQVTQFGKPVTLSCSQTLNHNVMYWYQQKSSQAPKLLFHYYDKDFNNEADTPDNFQSRRPNTSFCFLDIRSPGLGDTAMYLCATSRHGQGTYEQYFGPGTRLTVT.

A note on this clonotype: One end of the junction does not line up with germline, which may come from a read error. This chain uses TRBV2 with TRBJ1-1, with 7 bases fitting TRBD1. The CDR3 loop spans 19 amino acids. Germline assignment: CDR1 SNHLY and CDR2 FYNNEI. The CDR3 DNA follows: TGTGCCACCAGTGATTCGGGACAGTCCGCTGGGCCGGAGAACACTGAAGCTTTCTTT. Its protein is CATSDSGQSAGPENTEAFF.

The CDR3 bases are TGCAGTGCTAGCCTTCGAGAACGGGGGGCTTTCTTT. This codes for CSASLRERGAFF. The chain links TRBV20-1 to TRBJ1-1; D might be TRBD1 (5 bases). Germline CDR1 reads DFQATT; CDR2 reads SNEGSKA (reference sequence). Trimming left V 3 bases short and J 11 bases short, with 16 bases between. This CDR3 contains 12 residues.

The chain joins TRBV20-1 to TRBJ2-6; D is uncertain. The CDR3 length is 15 residues. Germline V CDR1 and CDR2: DFQATT, SNEGSKA (reference sequence). Deletions cut 6 bases from V and 0 bases from J, with 12 bases between. The CDR3 DNA is TGCAGTGCCCCCGTTTATCACTCTGGGGCCAACGTCCTGACTTTC. The encoded protein is CSAPVYHSGANVLTF.

This clonotype was detected a few times. This chain uses TRBV10-3 with TRBJ2-7; D remains unclear. The CDR3 totals 11 residues. Germline V gene data show CDR1 as ENHRY and CDR2 as SYGVKD. The V gene lost 5 bases and the J gene lost 7 bases, with 9 bases spanning the gap. The CDR3 DNA sequence: TGTGCCATCAGTTCTTCTCGTGAGCAGTACTTC. Residues: CAISSSREQYF.

Ten or more counts support this clonotype. This chain uses TRBV12-3 or TRBV12-4 with TRBJ1-2; possible D gene TRBD1, 5 bases. This CDR3 comprises 13 residues. V dropped 4 bases and J dropped 4 bases, with 10 bases sitting between them. CDR3 sequence (DNA): TGTGCCAGCAGTTCCGGGGCCGGCTATGGCTACACCTTC. It translates to CASSSGAGYGYTF.

The chain has TRBV5-1 and TRBJ1-1; D unclear. Germline CDR1 SGHRS, CDR2 YFSETQ. Trimming shortened V by 4 bases and J by 3 bases, and 16 bases separated the two germline ends. The length of the CDR3 is 15 residues. Here the CDR3 reads CASSPGNYGYTEAFF. CDR3 nucleotides: TGCGCCAGCAGCCCCGGGAACTATGGCTACACTGAAGCTTTCTTT.

The CDR3 bases are TGTGCCATCAGTGAAGGGGGGGGGGCGGAGACCCAGTACTTC. Its protein product is CAISEGGGAETQYF. This chain connects TRBV10-3 to TRBJ2-5; a weak D match, TRBD2 (7 bases). V lost 3 bases and J lost 5, with 13 bases in between. The CDR3 loop spans 14 amino acids. CDR1 is ENHRY and CDR2 is SYGVKD in the germline V gene.